Following are 24 T cell receptor beta chains from one sample sequenced in a study of graft-versus-host responses after intestinal transplantation. Libraries were prepared by immunoSEQ multiplex PCR; TCRdb keeps only in-frame clonotypes and omits some of them. This table has tens of thousands of clones, about 94% appearing once. Their specific antigens are unknown. The material was unstimulated CD8+ T cells sorted from spleen or lymph node cells, obtained before intestinal transplant. The receptor source for this set is a human donor who received an intestinal transplant.

The chain combines TRBV28 with TRBJ2-2; D uncertain. The length of the CDR3 is 12 residues. CDR1 and CDR2 (germline): MDHEN, SYDVKM. V gave up 3 bases and J gave up 5 bases, with 4 bases separating them. DNA of the CDR3: TGTGCCAGCAGTTTCTTGACCGGGGAGCTGTTTTTT. Translation gives CASSFLTGELFF.

This clone was recorded once. The rearrangement uses TRBV13 and TRBJ2-2; 7 nucleotides match TRBD2. The CDR3 sequence is 16 residues long. Germline V lookup: CDR1 PRHDT, CDR2 FYEKMQ (reference sequence). V shed 8 bases, J shed 3 bases, and the junction held 12 bases outside the gene matches. DNA for the CDR3: TGTGCCAGCTCCCGGCGGGAGTTAGCGTACACCGGGGAGCTGTTTTTT. This encodes CASSRRELAYTGELFF.

V gene TRBV5-1 combines with J gene TRBJ2-7, with 11 positions matching TRBD1. Looked up from germline, CDR1 is SGHRS and CDR2 is YFSETQ. The CDR3 totals 15 residues. Trimming took 4 bases from V and 3 from J; bases not matched to a gene: 6. The DNA of the CDR3 is TGCGCCAGCAGCGAGGGACAGGGGGTGGTCTACGAGCAGTACTTC. It specifies CASSEGQGVVYEQYF.

The genes are TRBV18 and TRBJ2-5; TRBD1 might be the D (6 bases). CDR3 length: 15 residues. V gave up 2 bases and J gave up 5 bases, with 15 bases separating them. CDR1 and CDR2 from the germline V gene are KGHSH and LQKENI. The CDR3 is CASSPGPGAGETQYF. CDR3 sequence (DNA): TGTGCCAGCTCACCAGGGCCAGGGGCTGGTGAGACCCAGTACTTC.

V is TRBV6-6 and J is TRBJ1-6, with D hard to call. V gave up 5 bases and J gave up 10 bases, with 18 bases separating them. Germline lookup yields CDR1 MNHNY and CDR2 SVGAGI (reference sequence). The CDR3 covers 15 residues. CDR3: CASSPRPGRRSPLHF. The CDR3 nucleotides read TGTGCCAGCAGTCCCCGGCCGGGGAGAAGATCACCCCTCCACTTT.

This chain links TRBV6-4 with TRBJ2-7; D is unresolved. V was cut by 0 bases and J by 0 bases, with 15 bases left in between. The CDR3 has 17 amino acids. The germline CDR1 and CDR2 sequences are MRHNA and SNTAGT. CDR3: CASSDSIRQLYSYEQYF. As DNA, the CDR3 is TGTGCCAGCAGTGACTCGATTCGCCAGCTCTACTCCTACGAGCAGTACTTC.

The chain recombines TRBV4-1 with TRBJ2-7, with D uncertain. This CDR3 has 12 amino acids. V gave up 4 bases and J gave up 5 bases, with 9 bases separating them. Germline lookup yields CDR1 MGHRA and CDR2 YSYEKL. This CDR3 is CASSLGIDEQYF. CDR3 DNA: TGCGCCAGCAGCCTAGGGATCGACGAGCAGTACTTC.

The gene calls are TRBV30 and TRBJ2-7; 8 bases agree with TRBD1. The CDR3 totals 17 residues. V lost 0 bases, J lost 3 bases, and 13 bases stayed unmatched. Germline V gene data show CDR1 as GTSNPN and CDR2 as SVGIG (reference sequence). CDR3 sequence: CAWSVADRGPGYYEQYF. The CDR3 region has the DNA TGTGCCTGGAGTGTAGCTGACAGGGGCCCCGGGTACTACGAGCAGTACTTC.

The rearrangement links TRBV2 to TRBJ2-5; TRBD2 matches at 7 bases. V lost 2 bases, J lost 3 bases, and 12 bases stayed unmatched. There are 17 residues in the CDR3. Germline CDR1 and CDR2: SNHLY and FYNNEI. CDR3 nucleotides: TGTGCCAGCAGTGAACCCGAACGGACTAGGTCAGAAGAGACCCAGTACTTC. It encodes CASSEPERTRSEETQYF.

This chain joins TRBV15 and TRBJ2-5, with 11 bases matching TRBD2. The J call may be wrong; the DNA end is better matched by TRBJ2-7. CDR3 size: 16 residues. CDR1 and CDR2 from the germline V gene are LNHNV and YYDKDF (reference sequence). CDR3 coding DNA: TGTGCCACCAGCAGAGCAGGGGGACTAGCGGTTTACGAGCAGTACTTC. Protein: CATSRAGGLAVYEQYF.

The chain couples TRBV4-1 to TRBJ2-1; D is perhaps TRBD2 (6 bases). The V gene lost 4 bases and the J gene lost 11 bases, with 18 bases spanning the gap. This CDR3 has 14 amino acids. Germline V gene data show CDR1 as MGHRA and CDR2 as YSYEKL. CDR3 sequence: CASSPSNLAAQQFF. CDR3 DNA sequence: TGCGCCAGCAGCCCCTCGAACTTAGCGGCCCAGCAGTTCTTC.

The genes are TRBV6-5 and TRBJ2-5; TRBD2 agrees at 10 bases. V shed 2 bases and J 1 base; nucleotides not matched to a gene: 4. Per germline, CDR1 MNHEY and CDR2 SVGAGI. The CDR3 runs 16 residues. For the CDR3, the DNA is TGTGCCAGCAGTTACATTGGACTAGCGGCCCAAGAGACCCAGTACTTC. Its protein is CASSYIGLAAQETQYF.

The J gene is TRBJ1-2, the V gene TRBV25-1, with D unclear. Germline V gives CDR1 MGHDK, CDR2 SYGVNS. This CDR3 comprises 12 residues. This chain's CDR3 is CATDTLVGGYTF. The CDR3, as DNA: TGTGCTACTGACACTTTGGTAGGCGGCTACACCTTC.

This rearrangement joins TRBV27 to TRBJ2-1, with TRBD2 matching 8 bases. V lost 6 bases, J lost 8 bases, and 3 bases stayed unmatched. The CDR3 runs to 12 residues. CDR1 is MNHEY and CDR2 is SMNVEV in the germline V gene (reference sequence). DNA of the CDR3: TGTGCCAGCAGCAGGACTAGCTATGAGCAGTTCTTC. This sequence encodes CASSRTSYEQFF.

The chain recombines TRBV6-6 with TRBJ2-7; D gene uncertain. V was shortened by 4 bases and J by 3 bases, with 13 bases between the two germline ends. This CDR3 comprises 14 residues. CDR1 and CDR2 from the germline V gene are MNHNY and SVGAGI (reference sequence). The CDR3: CASSLAPDHYEQYF. The CDR3 DNA sequence: TGTGCCAGCAGTTTGGCGCCTGATCACTACGAGCAGTACTTC.

This chain joins TRBV7-9 and TRBJ2-7; a weak D match, TRBD2 (5 bases). Germline values: CDR1 SEHNR, CDR2 FQNEAQ (reference sequence). This CDR3 is 13 amino acids long. Trimming pared 1 base from V and 7 bases from J, leaving 11 bases between. CDR3 coding DNA: TGTGCCAGCAGCTTAGGAGGGTTGACTGAGCAGTACTTC. It encodes CASSLGGLTEQYF.

The chain couples TRBV9 to TRBJ2-3, with D perhaps TRBD1 or TRBD2 (5 bases each). Germline CDR1 reads SGDLS; CDR2 reads YYNGEE. The CDR3 length is 18 residues. The V end was cut by 0 bases, the J end by 4 bases, with 21 bases between. CDR3 protein: CASSVEGPQGRAADTQYF. The DNA for the CDR3 is TGTGCCAGCAGCGTAGAGGGTCCCCAGGGACGGGCGGCAGATACGCAGTATTTT.

As DNA, the CDR3 is TGTGCCACCAGCAGATCCACTAGCGGGAGAGGGTACGAGCAGTACTTC. It specifies CATSRSTSGRGYEQYF. The rearrangement links TRBV15 to TRBJ2-7, with TRBD2 identical over 11 bases. This CDR3 is built from 16 residues. Germline CDR1 LNHNV, CDR2 YYDKDF (reference sequence). The junction had 7 bases not matched to a gene; V was cut back by 2 bases and J by 4 bases.

The CDR3 DNA reads as TGTGCCAGCAGTGTAGCCCAGGGAGCATCCTACGAGCAGTACTTC. This gives the protein CASSVAQGASYEQYF. This chain connects TRBV6-1 to TRBJ2-7; D may be TRBD1 or TRBD2 (5 bases each). The CDR3 loop spans 15 amino acids. Per the germline V gene, CDR1 is MNHNS and CDR2 is SASEGT. The V gene lost 4 bases and the J gene lost 1 base, with 14 bases spanning the gap.

This chain joins TRBV7-9 and TRBJ1-1, with D perhaps matching TRBD1 (5 bases). The V gene lost 1 base and the J gene lost 2 bases, with 11 bases spanning the gap. The CDR3 has 15 residues. Per the germline V gene, CDR1 is SEHNR and CDR2 is FQNEAQ (reference sequence). The CDR3 here is CASSLVQGGNTEAFF. The CDR3 DNA sequence: TGTGCCAGCAGCTTAGTGCAGGGTGGCAACACTGAAGCTTTCTTT.

The chain couples TRBV10-3 to TRBJ2-3; TRBD2 agrees at 10 bases. V lost 6 bases and J lost 4; bases outside the gene matches: 10. The CDR3 runs 16 residues. The germline V gene encodes CDR1 ENHRY and CDR2 SYGVKD. The CDR3, as DNA: TGTGCCATCAGGGAGACTAGCGGGCCTGAGGCAGATACGCAGTATTTT. It specifies CAIRETSGPEADTQYF.

The chain is built from TRBV10-2 and TRBJ2-1; D possibly uses TRBD1 or TRBD2 (5 bases each). The V and J ends lost 7 bases and 8 bases respectively, with 21 bases between them. Germline CDR1 reads WSHSY; CDR2 reads SAAADI. This CDR3 has 15 residues. DNA of the CDR3: TGCGCCAGCAACCGGGACGCAAGCCCGGCGGATGAGCAGTTCTTC. It encodes CASNRDASPADEQFF.

This clone has a single count. The rearrangement links TRBV7-6 to TRBJ2-1; 7 nucleotides match TRBD1. CDR3 size: 18 residues. Germline trimming cut 5 bases from V and 2 bases from J; bases unmatched to any gene: 15. Germline CDR1 is SGHVS and CDR2 is FNYEAQ. Here the CDR3 DNA reads TGTGCCAGCAGCCGCATGGGGCAGGGGGATTTTGCCTACAATGAGCAGTTCTTC. It codes for CASSRMGQGDFAYNEQFF.

The chain links TRBV29-1 to TRBJ2-2; 12 bases line up with TRBD2. Germline lookup yields CDR1 SQVTM and CDR2 ANQGSEA. J was trimmed by 3 bases and V by 0 bases; bases with no gene match: 14. The CDR3 length is 20 residues. The CDR3 DNA is TGCAGCGTTGAAGATCTGGGGTCGTGGCTAGCGGGAGGGTACACCGGGGAGCTGTTTTTT. Translation gives CSVEDLGSWLAGGYTGELFF.